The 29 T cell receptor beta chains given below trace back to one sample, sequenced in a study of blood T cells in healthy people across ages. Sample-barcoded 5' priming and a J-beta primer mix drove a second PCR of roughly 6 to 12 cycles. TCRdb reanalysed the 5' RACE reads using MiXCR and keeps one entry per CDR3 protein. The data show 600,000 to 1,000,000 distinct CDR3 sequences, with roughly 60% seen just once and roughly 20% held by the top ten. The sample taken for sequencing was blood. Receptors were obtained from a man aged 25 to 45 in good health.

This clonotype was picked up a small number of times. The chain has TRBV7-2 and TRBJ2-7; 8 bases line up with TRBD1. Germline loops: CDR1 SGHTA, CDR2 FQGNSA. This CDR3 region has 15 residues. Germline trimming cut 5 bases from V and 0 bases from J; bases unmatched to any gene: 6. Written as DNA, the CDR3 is TGTGCCAGCAGCCTAGGACAGGGCATCTCCTACGAGCAGTACTTC. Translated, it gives CASSLGQGISYEQYF.

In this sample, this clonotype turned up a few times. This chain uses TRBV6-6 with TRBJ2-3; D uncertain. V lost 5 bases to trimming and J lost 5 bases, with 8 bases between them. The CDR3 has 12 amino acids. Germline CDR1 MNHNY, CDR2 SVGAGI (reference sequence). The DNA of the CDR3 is TGTGCCAGCAGTCCCGAGCTAGATACGCAGTATTTT. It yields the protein CASSPELDTQYF.

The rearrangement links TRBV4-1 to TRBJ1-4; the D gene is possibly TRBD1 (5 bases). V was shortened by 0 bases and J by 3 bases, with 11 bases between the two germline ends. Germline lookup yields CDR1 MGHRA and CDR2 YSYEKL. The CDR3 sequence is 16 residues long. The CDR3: CASSQDWGGANEKLFF. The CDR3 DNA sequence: TGCGCCAGCAGCCAAGATTGGGGGGGAGCTAATGAAAAACTGTTTTTT.

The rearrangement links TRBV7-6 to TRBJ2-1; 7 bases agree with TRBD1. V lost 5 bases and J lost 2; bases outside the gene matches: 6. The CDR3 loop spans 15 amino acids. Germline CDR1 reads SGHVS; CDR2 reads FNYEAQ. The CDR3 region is CASSPNRGTYNEQFF. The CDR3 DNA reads TGTGCCAGCAGCCCGAACAGGGGTACCTACAATGAGCAGTTCTTC. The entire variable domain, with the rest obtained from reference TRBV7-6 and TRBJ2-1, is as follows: GAGVSQSPRYKVTKRGQDVALRCDPISGHVSLYWYRQALGQGPEFLTYFNYEAQQDKSGLPNDRFSAERPEGSISTLTIQRTEQRDSAMYRCASSPNRGTYNEQFFGPGTRLTVL.

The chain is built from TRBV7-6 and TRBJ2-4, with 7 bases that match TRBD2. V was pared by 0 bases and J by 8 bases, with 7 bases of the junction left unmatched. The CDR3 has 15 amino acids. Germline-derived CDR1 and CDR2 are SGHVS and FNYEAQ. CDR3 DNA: TGTGCCAGCAGCTTAGCGGCGGGAGCCTGGGACATTCAGTACTTC. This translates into CASSLAAGAWDIQYF.

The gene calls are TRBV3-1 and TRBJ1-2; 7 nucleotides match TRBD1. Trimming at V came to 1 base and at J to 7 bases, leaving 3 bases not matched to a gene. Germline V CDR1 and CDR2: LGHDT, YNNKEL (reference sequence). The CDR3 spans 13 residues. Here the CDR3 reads CASSQARTGGYTF. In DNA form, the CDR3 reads TGTGCCAGCAGCCAAGCCCGGACAGGTGGCTACACCTTC.

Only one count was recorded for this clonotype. Written as DNA, the CDR3 is TGTGCCACCAGTGACACAAGGGGCGGGGAGACCCAGTACTTC. Translation: CATSDTRGGETQYF. The chain uses TRBV24-1 and TRBJ2-5; either TRBD1 or TRBD2 may supply D (5 bases each). Germline CDR1 is KGHDR and CDR2 is SFDVKD. V was trimmed by 4 bases and J by 5 bases, leaving 13 bases between them. The CDR3 has 14 amino acids.

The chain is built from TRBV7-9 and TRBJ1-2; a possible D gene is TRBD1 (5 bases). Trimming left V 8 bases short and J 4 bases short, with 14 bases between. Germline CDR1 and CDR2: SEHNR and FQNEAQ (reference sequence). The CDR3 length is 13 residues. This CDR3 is CASSGTPSYGYTF. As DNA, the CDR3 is TGTGCCAGCTCGGGGACTCCCAGCTATGGCTACACCTTC.

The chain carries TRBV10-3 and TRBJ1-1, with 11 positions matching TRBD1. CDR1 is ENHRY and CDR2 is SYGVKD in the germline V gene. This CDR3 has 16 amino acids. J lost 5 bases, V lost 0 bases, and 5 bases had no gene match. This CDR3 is CAISESLGTGGTEAFF. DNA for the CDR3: TGTGCCATCAGTGAGTCGTTGGGGACAGGGGGAACTGAAGCTTTCTTT.

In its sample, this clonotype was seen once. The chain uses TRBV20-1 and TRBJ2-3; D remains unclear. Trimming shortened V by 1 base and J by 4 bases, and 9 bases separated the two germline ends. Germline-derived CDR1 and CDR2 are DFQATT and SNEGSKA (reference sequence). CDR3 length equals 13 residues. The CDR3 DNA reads TGCAGTGCTAGAGCACCCATTCCAGATACGCAGTATTTT. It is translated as CSARAPIPDTQYF.

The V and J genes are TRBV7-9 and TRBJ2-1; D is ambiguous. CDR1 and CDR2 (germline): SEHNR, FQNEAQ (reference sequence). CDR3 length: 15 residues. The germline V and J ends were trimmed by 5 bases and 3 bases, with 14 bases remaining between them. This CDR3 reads CASSALWKGYNEQFF. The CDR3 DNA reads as TGTGCCAGCAGCGCACTTTGGAAGGGCTACAATGAGCAGTTCTTC.

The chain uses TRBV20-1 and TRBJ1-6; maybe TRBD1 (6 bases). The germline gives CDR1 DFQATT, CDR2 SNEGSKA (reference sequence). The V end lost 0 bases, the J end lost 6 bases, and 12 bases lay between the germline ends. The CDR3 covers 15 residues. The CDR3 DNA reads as TGCAGTGCTAGAGATCGAGGGGGAGGTAATTCACCCCTCCACTTT. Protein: CSARDRGGGNSPLHF.

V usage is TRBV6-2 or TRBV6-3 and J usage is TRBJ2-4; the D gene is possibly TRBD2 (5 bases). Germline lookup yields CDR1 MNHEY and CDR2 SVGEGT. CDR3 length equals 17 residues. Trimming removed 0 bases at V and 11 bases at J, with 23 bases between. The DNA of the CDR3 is TGTGCCAGCAGTTACTCGAGTAGCGCTGGAGCCCAATTACTTCAGTACTTC. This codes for CASSYSSSAGAQLLQYF.

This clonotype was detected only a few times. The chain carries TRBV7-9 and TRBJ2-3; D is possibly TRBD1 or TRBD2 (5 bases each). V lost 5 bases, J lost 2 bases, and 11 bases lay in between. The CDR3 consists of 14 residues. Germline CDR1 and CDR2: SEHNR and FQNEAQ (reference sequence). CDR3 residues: CASSPRDPTDTQYF. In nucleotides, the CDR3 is TGTGCCAGCAGCCCAAGGGACCCCACAGATACGCAGTATTTT.

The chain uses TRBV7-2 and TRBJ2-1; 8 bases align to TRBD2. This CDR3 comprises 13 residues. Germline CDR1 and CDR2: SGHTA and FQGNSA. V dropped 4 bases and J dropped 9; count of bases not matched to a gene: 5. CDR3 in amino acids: CASSYGGVGEQFF. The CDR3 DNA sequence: TGTGCCAGCAGCTACGGGGGGGTGGGTGAGCAGTTCTTC. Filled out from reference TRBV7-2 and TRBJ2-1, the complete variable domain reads GAGVSQSPSNKVTEKGKDVELRCDPISGHTALYWYRQSLGQGLEFLIYFQGNSAPDKSGLPSDRFSAERTGGSVSTLTIQRTQQEDSAVYLCASSYGGVGEQFFGPGTRLTVL.

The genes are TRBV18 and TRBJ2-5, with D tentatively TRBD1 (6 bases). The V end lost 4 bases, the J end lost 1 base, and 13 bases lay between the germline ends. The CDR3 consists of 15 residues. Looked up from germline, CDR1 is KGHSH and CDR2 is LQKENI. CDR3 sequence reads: CASSRGTLGQETQYF. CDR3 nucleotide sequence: TGTGCCAGCTCACGAGGGACACTCGGCCAAGAGACCCAGTACTTC.

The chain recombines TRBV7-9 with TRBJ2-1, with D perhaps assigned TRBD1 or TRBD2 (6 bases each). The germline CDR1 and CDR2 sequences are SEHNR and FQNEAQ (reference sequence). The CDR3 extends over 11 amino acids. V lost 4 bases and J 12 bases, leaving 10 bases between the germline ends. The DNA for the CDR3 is TGTGCCAGCAGCTCAAGGGGGGTGCAGTTCTTC. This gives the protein CASSSRGVQFF.

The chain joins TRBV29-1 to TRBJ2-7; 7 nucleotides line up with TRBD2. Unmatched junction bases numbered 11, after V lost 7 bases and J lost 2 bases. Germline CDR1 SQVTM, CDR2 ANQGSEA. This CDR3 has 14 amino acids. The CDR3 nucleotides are TGCAGCGCCCGACGGGGGGACGGAGCCTACGAGCAGTACTTC. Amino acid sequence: CSARRGDGAYEQYF.

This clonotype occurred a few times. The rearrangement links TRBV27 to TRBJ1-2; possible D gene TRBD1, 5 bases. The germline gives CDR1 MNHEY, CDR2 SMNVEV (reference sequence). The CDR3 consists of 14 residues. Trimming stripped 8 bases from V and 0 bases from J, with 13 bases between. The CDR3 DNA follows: TGTGCCAGCCGAGTCGGGGGGACTAACTATGGCTACACCTTC. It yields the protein CASRVGGTNYGYTF.

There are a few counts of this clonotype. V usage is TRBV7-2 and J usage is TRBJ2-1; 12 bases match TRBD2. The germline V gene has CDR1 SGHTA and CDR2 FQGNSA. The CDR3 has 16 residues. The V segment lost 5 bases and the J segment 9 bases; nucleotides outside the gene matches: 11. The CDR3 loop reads CASSPTSGRAVSEQFF. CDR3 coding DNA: TGTGCCAGCAGCCCGACTAGCGGGAGAGCCGTCAGTGAGCAGTTCTTC.

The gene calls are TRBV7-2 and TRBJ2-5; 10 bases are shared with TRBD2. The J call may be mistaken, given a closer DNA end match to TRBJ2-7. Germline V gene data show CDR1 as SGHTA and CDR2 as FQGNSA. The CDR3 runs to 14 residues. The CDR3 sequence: CASSYERGGYEQYF. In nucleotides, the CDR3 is TGTGCCAGCAGCTATGAGCGGGGGGGCTACGAGCAGTACTTC.

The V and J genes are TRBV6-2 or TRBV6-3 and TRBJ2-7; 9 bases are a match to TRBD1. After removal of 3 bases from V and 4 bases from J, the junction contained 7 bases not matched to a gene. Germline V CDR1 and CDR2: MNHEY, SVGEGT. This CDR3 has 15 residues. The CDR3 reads CASSYRGQGIYEQYF. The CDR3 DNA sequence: TGTGCCAGCAGTTATCGGGGACAGGGAATATACGAGCAGTACTTC.

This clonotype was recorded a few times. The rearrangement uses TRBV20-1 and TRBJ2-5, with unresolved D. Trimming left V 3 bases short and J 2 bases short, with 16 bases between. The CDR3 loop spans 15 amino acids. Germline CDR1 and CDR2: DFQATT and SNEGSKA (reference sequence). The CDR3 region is CSASRWLGTQETQYF. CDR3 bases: TGCAGTGCTAGTCGGTGGCTCGGTACACAAGAGACCCAGTACTTC.

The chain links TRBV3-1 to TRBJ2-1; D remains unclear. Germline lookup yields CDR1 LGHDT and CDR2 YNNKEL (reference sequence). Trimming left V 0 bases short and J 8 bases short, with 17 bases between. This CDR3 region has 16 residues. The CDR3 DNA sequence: TGTGCCAGCAGCCAAGATCCTGGGCCTACCTTTGATGAGCAGTTCTTC. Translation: CASSQDPGPTFDEQFF.

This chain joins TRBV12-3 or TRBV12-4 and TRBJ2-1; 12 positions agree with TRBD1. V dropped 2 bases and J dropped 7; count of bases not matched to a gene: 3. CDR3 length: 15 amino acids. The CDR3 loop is CASSLMGQGANEQFF. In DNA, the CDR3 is TGTGCCAGCAGTTTAATGGGACAGGGGGCGAATGAGCAGTTCTTC.

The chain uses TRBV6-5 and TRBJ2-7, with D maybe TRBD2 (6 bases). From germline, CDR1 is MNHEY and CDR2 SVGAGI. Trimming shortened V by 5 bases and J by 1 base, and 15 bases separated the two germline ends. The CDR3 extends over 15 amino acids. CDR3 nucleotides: TGTGCCAGCAGTCCGGGACCGGGACTGTCCTACGAGCAGTACTTC. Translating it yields CASSPGPGLSYEQYF.

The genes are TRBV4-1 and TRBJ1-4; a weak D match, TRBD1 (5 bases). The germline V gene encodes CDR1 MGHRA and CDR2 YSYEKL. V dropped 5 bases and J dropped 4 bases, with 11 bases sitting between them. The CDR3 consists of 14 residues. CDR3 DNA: TGCGCCAGCAGCTGGGACTGGGGTAATGAAAAACTGTTTTTT. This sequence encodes CASSWDWGNEKLFF.

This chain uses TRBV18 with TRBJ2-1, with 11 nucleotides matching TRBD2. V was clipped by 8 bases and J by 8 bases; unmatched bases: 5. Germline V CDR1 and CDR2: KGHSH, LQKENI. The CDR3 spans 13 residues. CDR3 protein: CASHTSGSDEQFF. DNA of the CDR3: TGTGCCAGCCACACTAGCGGGAGTGATGAGCAGTTCTTC.

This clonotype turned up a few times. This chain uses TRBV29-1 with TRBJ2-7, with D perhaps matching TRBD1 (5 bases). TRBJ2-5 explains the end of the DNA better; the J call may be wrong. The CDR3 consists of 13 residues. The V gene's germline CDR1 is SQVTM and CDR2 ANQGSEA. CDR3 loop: CSVDWTSQETQYF. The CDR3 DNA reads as TGCAGCGTTGATTGGACATCCCAAGAGACCCAGTACTTC.